The 15 T cell receptor beta chains reported below all come from one sample, sequenced in a study of blood T cell repertoires in COVID-19. The table came from immunoSEQ multiplex PCR; TCRdb's copy has only in-frame clones and leaves some out. The sample lists about 250,000 clones, almost 85% occurring once. The sequenced material came from peripheral blood. These receptors all stem from a man between 45 and 60 years old with COVID-19, enrolled during active disease.

This clone was seen at least ten times. The chain uses TRBV5-4 and TRBJ1-1; D may be TRBD1 (5 bases). CDR1 SGHNT and CDR2 YYREEE come from the germline V gene (reference sequence). This CDR3 contains 17 residues. The V gene lost 4 bases and the J gene lost 0 bases, with 19 bases spanning the gap. Here the CDR3 DNA reads TGTGCCAGCAGCCCGGGACTCCCCGATTTTATGAACACTGAAGCTTTCTTT. Its protein product is CASSPGLPDFMNTEAFF.

The rearrangement joins TRBV29-1 to TRBJ2-7, with 8 bases that match TRBD1. The CDR3 length is 13 residues. Germline CDR1 and CDR2: SQVTM and ANQGSEA. With V trimmed by 4 bases and J by 4 bases, 6 bases remained unmatched. The CDR3 bases are TGCAGCGTTGGCGCAGGGGGCATGTACGAGCAGTACTTC. It yields the protein CSVGAGGMYEQYF.

The chain links TRBV29-1 to TRBJ1-5, with D possibly being TRBD1 (6 bases). This CDR3 has 13 amino acids. Germline V lookup: CDR1 SQVTM, CDR2 ANQGSEA. V was trimmed by 4 bases and J by 8 bases, leaving 15 bases between them. The CDR3 DNA reads TGCAGCGTTGGGGGGCCCCCTGCTGAGCCCCAGCATTTT. Encoded protein: CSVGGPPAEPQHF.

This clone was seen only once. The chain has TRBV6-6 and TRBJ2-1; possibly TRBD1 for D (5 bases). The CDR3 spans 17 residues. CDR1 and CDR2 from the germline V gene are MNHNY and SVGAGI (reference sequence). V gave up 5 bases and J gave up 8 bases, with 25 bases separating them. CDR3 loop: CASSPYPPTQVFYEQFF. The CDR3 bases are TGTGCCAGCAGTCCCTACCCCCCCACACAGGTCTTCTATGAGCAGTTCTTC.

The V call is TRBV15, the J call TRBJ1-5; a possible D gene is TRBD1 (5 bases). Germline V gives CDR1 LNHNV, CDR2 YYDKDF (reference sequence). The CDR3 extends over 16 amino acids. V was pared by 0 bases and J by 1 base, with 10 bases between. CDR3 loop: CATSRDPDMSNQPQHF. CDR3 coding DNA: TGTGCCACCAGCAGAGATCCGGACATGAGCAATCAGCCCCAGCATTTT.

This clone appeared a single time. The chain recombines TRBV4-1 with TRBJ2-7; D gene ambiguous. The CDR3 consists of 14 residues. Deletions cut 1 base from V and 2 bases from J, with 9 bases between. Germline CDR1 reads MGHRA; CDR2 reads YSYEKL. CDR3 coding DNA: TGCGCCAGCAGCCAAGTGTCGCCTACCTACGAGCAGTACTTC. It encodes CASSQVSPTYEQYF.

The gene calls are TRBV6-1 and TRBJ1-2; D unresolved. From germline, CDR1 is MNHNS and CDR2 SASEGT. This CDR3 has 16 amino acids. The V and J ends lost 6 bases and 4 bases respectively, with 21 bases between them. CDR3 amino acids: CASSEKPISGSYGYTF. The CDR3 nucleotides are TGTGCCAGCAGCGAAAAACCAATTTCAGGCAGCTATGGCTACACCTTC.

This chain uses TRBV3-1 (or the pseudogene TRBV3-2) with TRBJ1-3, with 8 bases identical to TRBD1. The CDR3 consists of 15 residues. Germline values: CDR1 LGHDT, CDR2 YNNKEL (reference sequence). Trimming removed 1 base from V and 8 bases from J; junction bases left unmatched: 7. The CDR3 protein is CASSQAGQGDYTIYF. The CDR3 coding sequence is TGTGCCAGCAGCCAAGCCGGACAGGGTGATTACACCATATATTTT.

The chain links TRBV11-3 to TRBJ2-3, with 11 bases identical to TRBD1. Trimming at V came to 5 bases and at J to 4 bases, leaving 11 bases not matched to a gene. The CDR3 loop spans 17 amino acids. Germline CDR1 and CDR2: SGHNT and YENEEA. In nucleotides, the CDR3 is TGTGCCAGCAGCGTCCGCGGACAGGGGGCGCCGGCAGATACGCAGTATTTT. Translating it yields CASSVRGQGAPADTQYF.

The J gene is TRBJ2-5, the V gene TRBV7-2, with 11 bases lining up with TRBD1. This CDR3 has 15 residues. Germline V gene data show CDR1 as SGHTA and CDR2 as FQGNSA. Trimming took 4 bases from V and 4 from J; bases not matched to a gene: 5. As DNA, the CDR3 is TGTGCCAGCAGCTGGGGACAGGGGGGGGCAGAGACCCAGTACTTC. The encoded protein is CASSWGQGGAETQYF.

This clone was seen once. The rearrangement links TRBV5-1 to TRBJ2-5; 7 bases are shared with TRBD1. CDR3 length equals 14 residues. Germline trimming cut 4 bases from V and 4 bases from J; bases unmatched to any gene: 7. Looked up from germline, CDR1 is SGHRS and CDR2 is YFSETQ. The CDR3 region has the DNA TGCGCCAGCAGCCCCTCCTCAGGGGGAGAGACCCAGTACTTC. Its translation is CASSPSSGGETQYF. Drawing the rest from reference TRBV5-1 and TRBJ2-5, the complete variable domain is KAGVTQTPRYLIKTRGQQVTLSCSPISGHRSVSWYQQTPGQGLQFLFEYFSETQRNKGNFPGRFSGRQFSNSRSEMNVSTLELGDSALYLCASSPSSGGETQYFGPGTRLLVL.

The chain is built from TRBV19 and TRBJ2-7; weak D call: TRBD1 (6 bases). The CDR3 sequence is 14 residues long. CDR1 and CDR2 (germline): LNHDA, SQIVND (reference sequence). V lost 5 bases and J 6 bases, leaving 17 bases between the germline ends. The CDR3 DNA reads TGTGCCAGTAGTCAGCATTGGGGGCCCAGCGAGCAGTACTTC. Translating gives CASSQHWGPSEQYF.

The J gene is TRBJ2-1, the V gene TRBV5-1, with D possibly being TRBD1 (7 bases). The ends were cut back, 4 bases at V and 8 bases at J, with 13 bases in the middle. Germline CDR1 and CDR2: SGHRS and YFSETQ. The CDR3 spans 13 residues. The CDR3 sequence is CASSAGQRDEQFF. For the CDR3, the DNA is TGCGCCAGCAGCGCGGGACAGCGCGATGAGCAGTTCTTC.

This chain joins TRBV20-1 and TRBJ2-5; D not resolved. The CDR3 loop spans 14 amino acids. Germline values: CDR1 DFQATT, CDR2 SNEGSKA (reference sequence). V lost 3 bases and J 2 bases, leaving 13 bases between the germline ends. The DNA for the CDR3 is TGCAGTGCTAGTTTACTGCCCGTTCAAGAGACCCAGTACTTC. Its protein is CSASLLPVQETQYF.

This clone was found many times. The rearrangement joins TRBV24-1 to TRBJ1-3; TRBD1 is a possible D gene (5 bases). This CDR3 region has 16 residues. Looked up from germline, CDR1 is KGHDR and CDR2 is SFDVKD. V shed 3 bases and J shed 0 bases, with 11 bases lying between them. The CDR3 DNA reads as TGTGCCACCAGTGATATGGGGCTGCTCTCTGGAAACACCATATATTTT. Translated: CATSDMGLLSGNTIYF.